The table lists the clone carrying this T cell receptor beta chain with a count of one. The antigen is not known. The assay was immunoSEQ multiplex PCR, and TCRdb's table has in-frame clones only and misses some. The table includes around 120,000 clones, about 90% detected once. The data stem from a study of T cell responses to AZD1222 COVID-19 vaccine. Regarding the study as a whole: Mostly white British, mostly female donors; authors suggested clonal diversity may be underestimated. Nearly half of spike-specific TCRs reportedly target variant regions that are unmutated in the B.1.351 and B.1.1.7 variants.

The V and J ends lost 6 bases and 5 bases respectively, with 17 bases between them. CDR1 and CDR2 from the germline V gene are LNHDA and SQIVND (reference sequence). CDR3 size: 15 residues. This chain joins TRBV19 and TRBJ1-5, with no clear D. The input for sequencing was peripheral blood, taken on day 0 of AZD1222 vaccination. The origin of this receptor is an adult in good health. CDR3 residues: CASSPLFVSYQPQHF. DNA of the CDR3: TGTGCCAGTAGCCCCCTATTTGTCTCGTATCAGCCCCAGCATTTT.